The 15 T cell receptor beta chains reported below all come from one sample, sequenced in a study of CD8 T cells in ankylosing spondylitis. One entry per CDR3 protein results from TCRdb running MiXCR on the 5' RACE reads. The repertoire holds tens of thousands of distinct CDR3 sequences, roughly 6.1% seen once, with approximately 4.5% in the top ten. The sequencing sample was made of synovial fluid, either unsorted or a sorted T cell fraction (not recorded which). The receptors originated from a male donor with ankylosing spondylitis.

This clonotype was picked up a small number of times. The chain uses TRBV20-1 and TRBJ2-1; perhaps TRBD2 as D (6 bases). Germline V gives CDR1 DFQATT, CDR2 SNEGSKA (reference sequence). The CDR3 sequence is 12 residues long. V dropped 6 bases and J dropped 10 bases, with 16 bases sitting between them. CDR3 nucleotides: TGCAGTGCCAGCGAGCGGGCCGCCGAGCAGTTCTTC. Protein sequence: CSASERAAEQFF.

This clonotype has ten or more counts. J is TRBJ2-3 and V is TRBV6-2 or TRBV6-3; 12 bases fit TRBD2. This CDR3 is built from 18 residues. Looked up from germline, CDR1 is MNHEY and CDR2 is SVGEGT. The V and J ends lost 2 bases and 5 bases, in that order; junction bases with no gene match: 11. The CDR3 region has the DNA TGTGCCAGCAGTTACGCTGGGGGCCGGACTAGCGGGATAGATACGCAGTATTTT. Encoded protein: CASSYAGGRTSGIDTQYF.

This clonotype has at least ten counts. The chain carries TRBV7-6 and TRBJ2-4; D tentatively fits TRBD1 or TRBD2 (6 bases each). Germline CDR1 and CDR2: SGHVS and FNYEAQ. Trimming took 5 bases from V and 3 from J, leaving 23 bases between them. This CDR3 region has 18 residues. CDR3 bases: TGTGCCAGCAGCCTCCCAGTTAGTGGGGGGCGCAACAAAAACATTCAGTACTTC. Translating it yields CASSLPVSGGRNKNIQYF.

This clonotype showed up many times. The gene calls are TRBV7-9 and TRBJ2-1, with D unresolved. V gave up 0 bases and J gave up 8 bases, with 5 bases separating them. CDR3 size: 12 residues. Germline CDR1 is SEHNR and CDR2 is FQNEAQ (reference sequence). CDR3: CASSLAIYEQFF. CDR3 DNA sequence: TGTGCCAGCAGCTTAGCGATCTATGAGCAGTTCTTC.

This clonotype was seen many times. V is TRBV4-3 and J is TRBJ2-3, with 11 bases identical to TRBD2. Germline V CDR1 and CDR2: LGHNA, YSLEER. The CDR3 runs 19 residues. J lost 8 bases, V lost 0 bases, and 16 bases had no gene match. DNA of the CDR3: TGCGCCAGCAGCCAAGATCAGAGTTTAAATCTAGCGGGAGGAGGTACGCAGTATTTT. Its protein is CASSQDQSLNLAGGGTQYF.

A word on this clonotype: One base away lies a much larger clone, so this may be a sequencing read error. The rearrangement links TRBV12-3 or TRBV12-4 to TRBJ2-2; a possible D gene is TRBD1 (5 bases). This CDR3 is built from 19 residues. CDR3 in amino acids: CASCLPRAGRQYDTGELFF. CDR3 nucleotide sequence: TGTGCCAGCTGTTTACCTCGGGCAGGCCGACAGTATGACACCGGGGAGCTGTTTTTT.

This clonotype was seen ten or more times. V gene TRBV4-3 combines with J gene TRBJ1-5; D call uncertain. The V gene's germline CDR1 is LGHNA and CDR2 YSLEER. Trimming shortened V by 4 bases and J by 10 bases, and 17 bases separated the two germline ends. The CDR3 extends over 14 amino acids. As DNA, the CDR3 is TGCGCCAGCAGCCTCCGGCGGAGAGTGGATCCCCAGCATTTT. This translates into CASSLRRRVDPQHF.

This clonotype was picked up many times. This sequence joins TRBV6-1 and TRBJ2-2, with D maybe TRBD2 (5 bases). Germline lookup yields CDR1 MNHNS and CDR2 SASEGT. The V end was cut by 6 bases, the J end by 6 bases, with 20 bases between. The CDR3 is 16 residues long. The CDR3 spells CASRATGSRRAGELFF. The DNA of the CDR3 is TGTGCCAGCAGGGCCACCGGGTCCCGGCGGGCCGGGGAGCTGTTTTTT.

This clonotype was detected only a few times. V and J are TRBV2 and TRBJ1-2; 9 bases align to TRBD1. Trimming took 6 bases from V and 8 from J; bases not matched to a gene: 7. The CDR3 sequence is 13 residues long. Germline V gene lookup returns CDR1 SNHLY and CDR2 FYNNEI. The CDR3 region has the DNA TGTGCCAGCAGGGGGGACAGGGTAGACGGCTACACCTTC. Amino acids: CASRGDRVDGYTF. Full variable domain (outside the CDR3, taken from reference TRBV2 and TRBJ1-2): EPEVTQTPSHQVTQMGQEVILRCVPISNHLYFYWYRQILGQKVEFLVSFYNNEISEKSEIFDDQFSVERPDGSNFTLKIRSTKLEDSAMYFCASRGDRVDGYTFGSGTRLTVV.

CDR3 residues: CASSVVGQGNNEQFF. In nucleotides, the CDR3 is TGTGCCAGCAGCGTAGTGGGACAGGGTAACAATGAGCAGTTCTTC. V usage is TRBV9 and J usage is TRBJ2-1; 9 bases are a match to TRBD1. The CDR3 covers 15 residues. The V gene end was trimmed by 0 bases and the J gene end by 5 bases; junction bases not matched to a gene: 3. Germline V gene lookup returns CDR1 SGDLS and CDR2 YYNGEE.

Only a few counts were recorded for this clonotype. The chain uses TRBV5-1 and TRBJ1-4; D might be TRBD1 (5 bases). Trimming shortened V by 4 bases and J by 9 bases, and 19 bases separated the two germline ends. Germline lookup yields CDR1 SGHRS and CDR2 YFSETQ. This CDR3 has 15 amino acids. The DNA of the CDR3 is TGCGCCAGCAGCCAAAGTGAGGGGACGGAGAAAAAACTGTTTTTT. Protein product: CASSQSEGTEKKLFF. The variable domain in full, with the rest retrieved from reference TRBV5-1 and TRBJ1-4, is KAGVTQTPRYLIKTRGQQVTLSCSPISGHRSVSWYQQTPGQGLQFLFEYFSETQRNKGNFPGRFSGRQFSNSRSEMNVSTLELGDSALYLCASSQSEGTEKKLFFGSGTQLSVL.

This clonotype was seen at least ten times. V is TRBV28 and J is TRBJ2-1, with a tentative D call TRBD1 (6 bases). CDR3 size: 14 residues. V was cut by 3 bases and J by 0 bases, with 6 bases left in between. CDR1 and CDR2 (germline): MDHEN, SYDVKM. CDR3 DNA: TGTGCCAGCAGTTTCAGGGGCTCCTACAATGAGCAGTTCTTC. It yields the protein CASSFRGSYNEQFF. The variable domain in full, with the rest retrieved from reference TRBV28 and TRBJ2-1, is DVKVTQSSRYLVKRTGEKVFLECVQDMDHENMFWYRQDPGLGLRLIYFSYDVKMKEKGDIPEGYSVSREKKERFSLILESASTNQTSMYLCASSFRGSYNEQFFGPGTRLTVL.

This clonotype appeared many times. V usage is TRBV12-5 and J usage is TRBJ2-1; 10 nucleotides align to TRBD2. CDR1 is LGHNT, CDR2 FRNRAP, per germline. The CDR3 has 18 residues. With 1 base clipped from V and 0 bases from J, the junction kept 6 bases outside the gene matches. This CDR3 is CASGLEGLARVSYNEQFF. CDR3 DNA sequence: TGTGCTAGTGGTTTGGAGGGACTAGCGAGAGTCTCCTACAATGAGCAGTTCTTC. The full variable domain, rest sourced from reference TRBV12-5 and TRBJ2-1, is DARVTQTPRHKVTEMGQEVTMRCQPILGHNTVFWYRQTMMQGLELLAYFRNRAPLDDSGMPKDRFSAEMPDATLATLKIQPSEPRDSAVYFCASGLEGLARVSYNEQFFGPGTRLTVL.

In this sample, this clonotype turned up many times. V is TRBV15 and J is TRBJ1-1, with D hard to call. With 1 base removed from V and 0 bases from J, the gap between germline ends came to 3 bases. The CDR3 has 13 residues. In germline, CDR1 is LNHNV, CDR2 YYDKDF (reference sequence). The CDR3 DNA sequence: TGTGCCACCAGCAGAGGCGTGAACACTGAAGCTTTCTTT. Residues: CATSRGVNTEAFF.

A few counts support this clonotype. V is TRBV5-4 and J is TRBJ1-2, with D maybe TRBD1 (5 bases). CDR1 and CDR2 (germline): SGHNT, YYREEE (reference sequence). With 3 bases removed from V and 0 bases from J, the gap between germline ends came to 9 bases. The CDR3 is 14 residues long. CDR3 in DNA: TGTGCCAGCAGCTGGGACGGACCTAACTATGGCTACACCTTC. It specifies CASSWDGPNYGYTF. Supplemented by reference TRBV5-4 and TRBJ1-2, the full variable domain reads ETGVTQSPTHLIKTRGQQVTLRCSSQSGHNTVSWYQQALGQGPQFIFQYYREEENGRGNFPPRFSGLQFPNYSSELNVNALELDDSALYLCASSWDGPNYGYTFGSGTRLTVV.